This TCR beta chain was captured by sequencing in a study of blood T cells in healthy people across ages. The CDR3 runs to 16 residues. V lost 1 base to trimming and J lost 5 bases, with 15 bases between them. Sample-barcoded 5' priming and a J-beta primer mix drove a second PCR of roughly 7 to 11 cycles. TCRdb redid the calling of the 5' RACE reads with MiXCR, one entry per CDR3 protein. Of about 1.4 million distinct CDR3 sequences listed, around 55% are singletons. The sequenced sample consisted of blood. The chain is built from TRBV12-3 or TRBV12-4 and TRBJ2-1; TRBD2 might be the D (6 bases). The receptor's source is a man aged 18 to 35 in good health. CDR3 in amino acids: CASSLGERVSNNEQFF. CDR3 nucleotides: TGTGCCAGCAGTTTAGGGGAGCGGGTAAGCAACAATGAGCAGTTCTTC.